The next 21 T cell receptor beta chains were all read from a single sample in a study of T-cell reconstitution after alpha-beta-depleted transplantation in children listed by TCRdb under 2016. The library was generated by PCR. The sequencing machine was an Illumina HiSeq 2500. TCR libraries were prepared with molecular barcoding, using unique molecular identifiers to normalize TCRbeta repertoire quantification. TCRdb reworked the public reads: Q25 trimming with fastp, MiXCR clone assembly, productive beta chains retained. Each CDR3 protein gets just one entry, which takes the most common genes and DNA from the rows behind it. The sample table shows a few hundred thousand distinct CDR3 sequences, and 10% to 15% are seen once. The top ten clones comprise 2.2% of the sample. The meaning of the sample's treatment or condition label: allogeneic hematopoietic cell transplantation with graft depleted of TCRalphabeta T cells and CD19 B cells.

Specimen: PBMCs, mostly from graft donor cells, collected 360 days after TCRalphabeta/CD19-depleted stem cell transplant. Every receptor here comes from a male patient younger than 18 who had a stem cell transplant for acute myeloid leukemia, so the T cells may come from the graft donor.

This sequence joins TRBV19 and TRBJ1-4; D remains ambiguous. V was trimmed by 5 bases and J by 3 bases, leaving 7 bases between them. This CDR3 is built from 13 residues. Germline V gene lookup returns CDR1 LNHDA and CDR2 SQIVND (reference sequence). CDR3 DNA sequence: TGTGCCAGTAGTTCTGTCCCTAATGAAAAACTGTTTTTT. Translating gives CASSSVPNEKLFF.

This clonotype was seen ten or more times. This chain joins TRBV29-1 and TRBJ2-7, with D perhaps given as TRBD1 or TRBD2 (5 bases each). Germline V gene data show CDR1 as SQVTM and CDR2 as ANQGSEA. The CDR3 consists of 12 residues. V lost 7 bases to trimming and J lost 0 bases, with 10 bases between them. CDR3 loop: CSAWDGSYEQYF. CDR3 nucleotides: TGCAGCGCCTGGGACGGCTCCTACGAGCAGTACTTC.

This clonotype has only a few counts. The genes are TRBV12-3 or TRBV12-4 and TRBJ1-3; D uncertain. Trimming cost V 2 bases and J 2 bases, with 7 bases left between them. CDR3 length: 14 amino acids. CDR3 sequence: CASSLKGTGNTIYF. CDR3 DNA sequence: TGTGCCAGCAGTTTAAAGGGAACTGGAAACACCATATATTTT.

V and J are TRBV6-7 and TRBJ2-7, with no clear D. TRBV6-7 is an ORF; its function is uncertain. This CDR3 is 11 amino acids long. V lost 10 bases and J 2 bases, leaving 9 bases between the germline ends. The CDR3 nucleotides are TGTGCCACCCAGCTCGCCTACGAGCAGTACTTC. The encoded protein is CATQLAYEQYF.

This clonotype was detected ten times or more. The chain links TRBV20-1 to TRBJ2-3; 14 bases fit TRBD2. The CDR3 consists of 19 residues. The V gene's germline CDR1 is DFQATT and CDR2 SNEGSKA (reference sequence). V was pared by 5 bases and J by 0 bases, with 13 bases of the junction left unmatched. CDR3 bases: TGCAGTGCTGACCCACCGGGTGGACTAGCGGGAGGTAGCACAGATACGCAGTATTTT. It translates to CSADPPGGLAGGSTDTQYF.

This clonotype has a handful of counts. The chain is built from TRBV3-1 and TRBJ2-4, with no clear D. The V gene's germline CDR1 is LGHDT and CDR2 YNNKEL (reference sequence). The CDR3 consists of 15 residues. Trimming pared 6 bases from V and 0 bases from J, leaving 12 bases between. The CDR3 loop is CASSPTTAAKNIQYF. The CDR3 DNA is TGTGCCAGCAGTCCTACCACAGCAGCCAAAAACATTCAGTACTTC.

The V and J genes are TRBV5-4 and TRBJ2-2, with 10 bases identical to TRBD2. V lost 2 bases to trimming and J lost 5 bases; unmatched junction nucleotides: 6. The germline V gene has CDR1 SGHNT and CDR2 YYREEE (reference sequence). This CDR3 is 16 amino acids long. CDR3 sequence reads: CASSFIAGGGTGELFF. The DNA for the CDR3 is TGTGCCAGCAGCTTTATAGCGGGAGGCGGGACCGGGGAGCTGTTTTTT.

This clonotype was counted ten times or more. The chain joins TRBV28 to TRBJ2-1; 15 nucleotides align to TRBD2. The CDR3 runs 14 residues. V shed 8 bases and J 9 bases; nucleotides not matched to a gene: 5. The germline V gene has CDR1 MDHEN and CDR2 SYDVKM. The CDR3 reads CASGLAGGPFEQFF. The CDR3 DNA reads TGTGCCAGCGGACTAGCGGGAGGGCCCTTTGAGCAGTTCTTC.

This clonotype was detected many times. The chain carries TRBV29-1 and TRBJ2-7, with TRBD2 identical over 11 bases. Trimming at V came to 4 bases and at J to 2 bases, leaving 10 bases not matched to a gene. Germline V gene lookup returns CDR1 SQVTM and CDR2 ANQGSEA. The CDR3 covers 16 residues. This CDR3 reads CSVVGLAGGRPYEQYF. The CDR3 nucleotides are TGCAGCGTTGTAGGTCTAGCGGGAGGACGCCCCTACGAGCAGTACTTC.

This clonotype occurred many times. The chain links TRBV29-1 to TRBJ2-3; 14 bases are shared with TRBD2. The CDR3 contains 15 residues. Germline V gene lookup returns CDR1 SQVTM and CDR2 ANQGSEA. Unmatched junction bases numbered 4, after V lost 7 bases and J lost 1 base. CDR3 residues: CSDLGLAGGTDTQYF. CDR3 bases: TGCAGCGACCTGGGACTAGCGGGGGGCACAGATACGCAGTATTTT.

V usage is TRBV30 and J usage is TRBJ2-1; TRBD2 might be the D (5 bases). CDR3 length: 15 residues. Germline V gene data show CDR1 as GTSNPN and CDR2 as SVGIG (reference sequence). V was cut by 0 bases and J by 2 bases, with 11 bases left in between. Here the CDR3 DNA reads TGTGCCTGGAGTGTACGGCGGGCGCCCTACAATGAGCAGTTCTTC. Protein sequence: CAWSVRRAPYNEQFF.

The chain uses TRBV7-9 and TRBJ2-1; 11 bases are a match to TRBD1. The V and J ends lost 11 bases and 4 bases, in that order; junction bases with no gene match: 4. The CDR3 is 13 residues long. CDR1 and CDR2 from the germline V gene are SEHNR and FQNEAQ (reference sequence). CDR3 protein: CAGQGAIYNEQFF. The CDR3 nucleotides read TGTGCCGGACAGGGGGCGATTTACAATGAGCAGTTCTTC.

The chain has TRBV20-1 and TRBJ2-1; tentatively, D is TRBD1 or TRBD2 (5 bases each). CDR3 length equals 16 residues. Germline assignment: CDR1 DFQATT and CDR2 SNEGSKA (reference sequence). The V and J ends lost 6 bases and 2 bases respectively, with 20 bases between them. DNA for the CDR3: TGCAGTGCCCCAGACCACGGGGCTGGCGCCTACAATGAGCAGTTCTTC. Amino acids: CSAPDHGAGAYNEQFF.

CDR3 sequence reads: CASSVVSSHFGEQFF. Here the CDR3 DNA reads TGTGCCAGCAGCGTAGTCTCCTCTCATTTCGGTGAGCAGTTCTTC. The chain combines TRBV9 with TRBJ2-1; no definite D call. V gave up 0 bases and J gave up 9 bases, with 16 bases separating them. Looked up from germline, CDR1 is SGDLS and CDR2 is YYNGEE. This CDR3 has 15 amino acids.

In its sample, this clonotype was seen a few times. V and J are TRBV28 and TRBJ1-1; maybe TRBD1 (6 bases). The CDR3 runs to 14 residues. V lost 0 bases, J lost 3 bases, and 8 bases lay in between. Germline CDR1 reads MDHEN; CDR2 reads SYDVKM. DNA for the CDR3: TGTGCCAGCAGTTTATGGGGGGCGGACACTGAAGCTTTCTTT. Translating it yields CASSLWGADTEAFF.

The chain carries TRBV4-3 and TRBJ1-1; no reliable D call. Between the trimmed V and J ends, which lost 4 bases and 5 bases, there was a span of 14 bases. The CDR3 loop spans 14 amino acids. Germline V gene sequence: CDR1 LGHNA, CDR2 YSLEER. Here the CDR3 DNA reads TGCGCCAGCAGCCTCCGGGCCCTCGGTACTGAAGCTTTCTTT. Protein sequence: CASSLRALGTEAFF.

This clonotype was found a few times. CDR3 DNA sequence: TGTGCCAGCAGTTACGGGGCTGGTTTTCGGAGGGGAAATACGCAGTATTTT. Translated, it gives CASSYGAGFRRGNTQYF. The chain uses TRBV6-5 and TRBJ2-3; a weak D match, TRBD2 (6 bases). The CDR3 is made up of 17 amino acids. Trimming stripped 2 bases from V and 7 bases from J, with 22 bases between. Germline V gene sequence: CDR1 MNHEY, CDR2 SVGAGI.

The gene calls are TRBV6-1 and TRBJ1-4, with TRBD1 identical over 10 bases. The CDR3 runs 15 residues. The V gene end was trimmed by 6 bases and the J gene end by 8 bases; junction bases not matched to a gene: 9. CDR1 is MNHNS, CDR2 SASEGT, per germline. In nucleotides, the CDR3 is TGTGCCAGCAGGATCCGACAGGGGGCGGGGGAAAAACTGTTTTTT. Its protein is CASRIRQGAGEKLFF.

Only a few counts were recorded for this clonotype. The chain carries TRBV30 and TRBJ2-1; D uncertain. The CDR3 covers 16 residues. Trimming removed 0 bases at V and 5 bases at J, with 17 bases between. Germline assignment: CDR1 GTSNPN and CDR2 SVGIG (reference sequence). CDR3 protein: CAWSVPQTWVDNEQFF. CDR3 DNA sequence: TGTGCCTGGAGTGTCCCTCAGACGTGGGTGGACAATGAGCAGTTCTTC. The full variable domain, rest sourced from reference TRBV30 and TRBJ2-1, is SQTIHQWPATLVQPVGSPLSLECTVEGTSNPNLYWYRQAAGRGLQLLFYSVGIGQISSEVPQNLSASRPQDRQFILSSKKLLLSDSGFYLCAWSVPQTWVDNEQFFGPGTRLTVL.

This clonotype was seen more than once but under ten times. The V gene is TRBV27, the J gene TRBJ2-3; 10 nucleotides agree with TRBD2. The CDR3 sequence is 17 residues long. Germline trimming cut 3 bases from V and 3 bases from J; bases unmatched to any gene: 9. Germline V CDR1 and CDR2: MNHEY, SMNVEV (reference sequence). The CDR3 spells CASSLNKAGGRTDTQYF. The DNA of the CDR3 is TGTGCCAGCAGTTTGAATAAAGCGGGAGGGAGGACAGATACGCAGTATTTT.

This clonotype was counted only a few times. The gene calls are TRBV7-9 and TRBJ2-5; a possible D gene is TRBD2 (5 bases). The CDR3 runs to 15 residues. Germline V lookup: CDR1 SEHNR, CDR2 FQNEAQ (reference sequence). Between the trimmed V and J ends, which lost 1 base and 5 bases, there was a span of 14 bases. The CDR3 spells CASSLGWSGVETQYF. CDR3 DNA: TGTGCCAGCAGCTTAGGGTGGTCCGGGGTGGAGACCCAGTACTTC.